These 6 T cell receptor beta chains were sequenced from one sample in a study of T cell changes during pregnancy in multiple sclerosis. Only in-frame clones appear in the TCRdb table, and some are missing; sequencing was by immunoSEQ multiplex PCR. The sample comprises about 120,000 clones, 92% of which are singletons, and approximately 1.5% rests with the top ten. The sequences come from peripheral blood, collected in the third trimester of pregnancy. All receptors derive from a female donor with multiple sclerosis, enrolled in a pregnancy study.

The chain uses TRBV5-1 and TRBJ2-7, with D possibly being TRBD2 (6 bases). The CDR3 is 14 residues long. Germline V gene data show CDR1 as SGHRS and CDR2 as YFSETQ. The V and J ends lost 2 bases and 2 bases respectively, with 11 bases between them. Here the CDR3 reads CASSFGGTAYEQYF. In DNA, the CDR3 is TGCGCCAGCAGCTTTGGAGGGACCGCCTACGAGCAGTACTTC.

The J gene is TRBJ2-1, the V gene TRBV7-2; unclear D gene. CDR3 length: 11 amino acids. Germline loops: CDR1 SGHTA, CDR2 FQGNSA. V shed 5 bases and J shed 7 bases, with 6 bases lying between them. CDR3 loop: CASSVLNEQFF. The CDR3 DNA is TGTGCCAGCAGCGTACTAAATGAGCAGTTCTTC.

V usage is TRBV13 and J usage is TRBJ1-6; D gene unclear. The CDR3 runs to 15 residues. Germline CDR1 is PRHDT and CDR2 is FYEKMQ (reference sequence). V lost 4 bases, J lost 4 bases, and 11 bases lay in between. In nucleotides, the CDR3 is TGTGCCAGCAGCTCGCACGGGTCGTATAATTCACCCCTCCACTTT. It is translated as CASSSHGSYNSPLHF.

The chain links TRBV28 to TRBJ1-1; D may be TRBD1 (6 bases). Trimming took 6 bases from V and 0 from J, leaving 14 bases between them. Germline V gives CDR1 MDHEN, CDR2 SYDVKM. The CDR3 runs 15 residues. CDR3 nucleotide sequence: TGTGCCAGCAGAGAAGCGACAGGCGTGAACACTGAAGCTTTCTTT. It translates to CASREATGVNTEAFF. The variable domain in full, completed from reference TRBV28 and TRBJ1-1, reads DVKVTQSSRYLVKRTGEKVFLECVQDMDHENMFWYRQDPGLGLRLIYFSYDVKMKEKGDIPEGYSVSREKKERFSLILESASTNQTSMYLCASREATGVNTEAFFGQGTRLTVV.

This chain links TRBV27 with TRBJ1-4; D not resolved. This CDR3 comprises 13 residues. Trimming removed 0 bases from V and 6 bases from J, with 5 bases in between. Germline CDR1 reads MNHEY; CDR2 reads SMNVEV (reference sequence). CDR3 in amino acids: CASSLSSYEKLFF. The CDR3 nucleotides read TGTGCCAGCAGTTTATCTAGTTATGAAAAACTGTTTTTT.

The chain combines TRBV9 with TRBJ1-2; possible D gene TRBD1, 6 bases. CDR1 is SGDLS and CDR2 is YYNGEE in the germline V gene. V lost 3 bases to trimming and J lost 4 bases, with 16 bases between them. CDR3 length: 15 amino acids. The CDR3 loop is CASSDLGGRVYGYTF. In nucleotides, the CDR3 is TGTGCCAGCAGCGACCTCGGGGGGCGCGTCTATGGCTACACCTTC.